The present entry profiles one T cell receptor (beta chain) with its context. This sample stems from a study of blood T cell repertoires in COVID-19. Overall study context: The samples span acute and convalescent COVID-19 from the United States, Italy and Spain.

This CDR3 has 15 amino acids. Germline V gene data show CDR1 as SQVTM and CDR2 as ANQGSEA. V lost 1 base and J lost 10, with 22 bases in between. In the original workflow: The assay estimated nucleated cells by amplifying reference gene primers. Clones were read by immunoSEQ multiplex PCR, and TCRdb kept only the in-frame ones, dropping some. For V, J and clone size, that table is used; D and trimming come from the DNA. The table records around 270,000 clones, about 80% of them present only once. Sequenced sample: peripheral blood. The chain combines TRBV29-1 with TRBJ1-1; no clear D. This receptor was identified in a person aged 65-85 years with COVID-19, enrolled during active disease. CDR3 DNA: TGCAGCGTTGAAGCTCTAGCTTCCCGAAGTGGGCGAGCTTTCTTT. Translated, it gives CSVEALASRSGRAFF.